This is a list of T cell receptor beta chains from one sample in a study of blood T cell repertoires in COVID-19. The method was immunoSEQ multiplex PCR; TCRdb's version includes in-frame clones alone and lacks a portion of them. Of roughly 44,000 clones listed, about 90% are singletons. Sequenced input: peripheral blood. Receptor source: an elderly man with acute or convalescent COVID-19. Both conserved end residues are part of each CDR3. The D gene is left open where the match is weak. The size field is filled for only some rows; it gives once, few, many or a size class.

d_gene,abundance,v_gene,j_gene,CDR3aa,CDR3nt
TRBD1,once,TRBV5-1,TRBJ1-4,CASSFRTGGTSNEKLFF,TGCGCCAGCAGCTTTCGGACAGGGGGCACGTCTAATGAAAAACTGTTTTTT
NA,NA,TRBV18,TRBJ2-3,CASSPFRGSTDAQYF,TGTGCCAGCTCACCATTTAGGGGTAGCACAGATGCGCAGTATTTT
NA,NA,TRBV13,TRBJ2-2,CASSSGGPGELFF,TGTGCCAGCAGCTCCGGGGGTCCCGGGGAGCTGTTTTTT
NA,NA,TRBV9,TRBJ2-2,CASTRSGNTGELFF,TGTGCCAGCACTCGGTCGGGGAACACCGGGGAGCTGTTTTTT
TRBD1,NA,TRBV19,TRBJ1-2,CASCYETGATGYTF,TGTGCCAGTTGTTATGAGACAGGGGCGACGGGCTACACCTTC
TRBD1,NA,TRBV5-1,TRBJ1-1,CASSDRGLNTEAFF,TGCGCCAGCAGCGACAGGGGTCTGAACACTGAAGCTTTCTTT
NA,NA,TRBV20-1,TRBJ1-2,CSPLGRRGYTF,TGCAGTCCCTTAGGTCGGCGGGGCTACACCTTC
NA,NA,TRBV6-1,TRBJ1-6,CASSERGGVPYNSPLHF,TGTGCCAGCAGTGAAAGGGGGGGGGTCCCTTATAATTCACCCCTCCACTTT
NA,NA,TRBV12-3/TRBV12-4,TRBJ2-3,CATSSVGRDTQYF,TGTGCCACCTCTTCCGTGGGGCGGGATACGCAGTATTTT
NA,NA,TRBV4-1,TRBJ1-1,CASSQGGGETEAFF,TGCGCCAGCAGCCAAGGTGGGGGGGAGACTGAAGCTTTCTTT
TRBD1,once,TRBV19,TRBJ1-6,CASSWTGGTMLASPLHF,TGTGCCAGTAGTTGGACAGGAGGCACAATGTTAGCTTCACCCCTCCACTTT
NA,NA,TRBV7-8,TRBJ1-6,CASSLREGENSPLHF,TGTGCCAGCAGCTTAAGGGAGGGGGAAAATTCACCCCTCCACTTT
TRBD1,NA,TRBV5-1,TRBJ2-3,CASSLIGQGTDTQYF,TGCGCCAGCAGCTTGATAGGACAGGGAACAGATACGCAGTATTTT
NA,NA,TRBV29-1,TRBJ1-1,CSVGLRGVNTEAFF,TGCAGCGTTGGGTTGAGAGGCGTGAACACTGAAGCTTTCTTT
TRBD2,once,TRBV19,TRBJ2-7,CASSMVSGGYEQYF,TGTGCCAGTAGTATGGTTAGCGGGGGCTACGAGCAGTACTTC
NA,once,TRBV7-9,TRBJ1-2,CASSPEGGTYGYTF,TGTGCCAGCAGCCCAGAGGGGGGGACCTATGGCTACACCTTC
TRBD1,few,TRBV27,TRBJ2-2,CASSSGTGRAGELFF,TGTGCCAGCAGTTCCGGGACAGGGAGGGCCGGGGAGCTGTTTTTT
TRBD1,few,TRBV10-3,TRBJ2-7,CAIRGQQNYEQYF,TGTGCCATTAGGGGACAGCAAAACTACGAGCAGTACTTC
NA,NA,TRBV6-5,TRBJ1-2,CASSQGGGGYTF,TGTGCCAGTTCACAGGGTGGGGGAGGCTACACCTTC
TRBD1,NA,TRBV10-3,TRBJ1-4,CASGGLNEKLFF,TGTGCCTCAGGGGGACTGAATGAAAAGCTGTTTTTT
TRBD1,NA,TRBV19,TRBJ2-7,CATRPGTGGAGVVYEQYF,TGTGCCACAAGGCCCGGGACAGGGGGCGCGGGGGTTGTCTACGAGCAGTACTTC
NA,once,TRBV28,TRBJ2-1,CASLRLGSSYNEQFF,TGTGCCAGCTTGAGATTGGGGAGCTCCTACAATGAGCAGTTCTTC
NA,NA,TRBV4-1,TRBJ1-5,CASSQVPGGQRNQPQHF,TGCGCCAGCAGCCAAGTTCCCGGGGGGCAGCGCAATCAGCCCCAGCATTTT
NA,NA,TRBV5-6,TRBJ1-4,CASSLFVSKAGDEKLFF,TGTGCCAGCAGCTTGTTCGTCTCTAAGGCAGGGGACGAAAAACTGTTTTTT
NA,NA,TRBV15,TRBJ1-1,CATSREPLGDLNTEAFF,TGTGCCACCAGCAGAGAACCACTTGGGGACTTGAACACTGAAGCTTTCTTT
TRBD1,NA,TRBV4-2,TRBJ1-1,CASSQLGTVWDTEAFF,TGTGCCAGCAGCCAATTGGGGACAGTTTGGGACACTGAAGCTTTCTTT
TRBD1,once,TRBV2,TRBJ2-5,CASELDRGQETQYF,TGTGCCAGCGAACTTGACAGGGGTCAAGAGACCCAGTACTTC
NA,NA,TRBV6-2/TRBV6-3,TRBJ2-1,CASSQNRGGEQFF,TGTGCCAGCAGTCAAAATAGGGGGGGTGAGCAGTTCTTC
NA,NA,TRBV7-2,TRBJ2-5,CASSFGGETQYF,TGTGCCAGCAGCTTCGGGGGAGAGACCCAGTACTTC
NA,NA,TRBV6-5,TRBJ2-1,CASSFPVRGHNEQFF,TGTGCCAGCAGTTTCCCTGTTAGGGGTCACAATGAGCAGTTCTTC
TRBD1,NA,TRBV18,TRBJ2-3,CASSSGTGGTVQYF,TGTGCCAGCTCGTCCGGGACAGGCGGGACTGTGCAGTATTTT
NA,NA,TRBV14,TRBJ1-2,CASSQRGRETNYGYTF,TGTGCCAGCAGCCAAAGAGGTCGGGAAACTAACTATGGCTACACCTTC
NA,NA,TRBV7-7,TRBJ1-1,CASSLAGTLTGGTEAFF,TGTGCCAGCAGCTTAGCGGGCACCTTAACGGGGGGCACTGAAGCTTTCTTT
NA,NA,TRBV27,TRBJ2-2,CASSLGGQGANTYAGELFF,TGTGCCAGCAGTTTGGGGGGGCAGGGGGCGAATACGTACGCCGGGGAGCTGTTTTTT
NA,NA,TRBV11-1,TRBJ2-5,CASSLVQQGQYF,TGTGCCAGCAGCTTAGTGCAACAGGGCCAGTACTTC
NA,NA,TRBV28,TRBJ1-2,CASSPQNRVHTF,TGTGCCAGCAGTCCCCAGAACAGGGTCCACACCTTC
TRBD1,NA,TRBV11-2,TRBJ2-1,CASSSTGGYNEQFF,TGTGCCAGCAGTTCCACAGGGGGCTACAATGAGCAGTTCTTC
NA,NA,TRBV10-3,TRBJ1-1,CAITEGQNTEAFF,TGTGCCATCACTGAGGGGCAGAACACTGAAGCTTTCTTT
NA,NA,TRBV19,TRBJ2-6,CASSPPRSGANVLTF,TGTGCCAGTAGTCCCCCGAGGTCTGGGGCCAACGTCCTGACTTTC
TRBD2,NA,TRBV11-2,TRBJ2-7,CALGGAYEQYF,TGTGCTTTGGGAGGGGCCTACGAGCAGTACTTC
NA,NA,TRBV5-8,TRBJ2-4,CASSLGQAVAKNIQYF,TGTGCCAGCAGCTTGGGGCAGGCCGTAGCCAAAAACATTCAGTACTTC
NA,NA,TRBV14,TRBJ1-3,CASSRGSGNTIYF,TGTGCCAGCAGCAGGGGCTCTGGAAACACCATATATTTT
NA,NA,TRBV7-5,TRBJ1-5,CVRSFLTGRNQPQHF,TGTGTCAGAAGCTTCCTAACAGGGCGGAATCAGCCCCAGCATTTT
NA,NA,TRBV18,TRBJ1-5,CASSPGADNQPQHF,TGTGCCAGCTCACCAGGAGCGGACAATCAGCCCCAGCATTTT
NA,once,TRBV5-8,TRBJ1-1,CASSLSVRTEAFF,TGTGCCAGCAGCTTGTCGGTGAGGACTGAAGCTTTCTTT